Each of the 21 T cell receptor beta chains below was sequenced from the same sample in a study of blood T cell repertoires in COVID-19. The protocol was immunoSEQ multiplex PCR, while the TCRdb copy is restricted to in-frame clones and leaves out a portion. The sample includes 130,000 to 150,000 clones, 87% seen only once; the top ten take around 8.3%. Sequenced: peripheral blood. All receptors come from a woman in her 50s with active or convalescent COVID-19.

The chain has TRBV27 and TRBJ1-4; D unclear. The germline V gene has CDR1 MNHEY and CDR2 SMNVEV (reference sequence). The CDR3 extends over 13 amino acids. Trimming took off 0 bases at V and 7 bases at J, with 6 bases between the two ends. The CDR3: CASSLSSIEKLFF. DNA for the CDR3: TGTGCCAGCAGTTTATCCAGTATTGAAAAACTGTTTTTT.

This CDR3 is CASSQARWTSGDEQYF. For the CDR3, the DNA is TGTGCCAGCAGCCAAGCCAGGTGGACTAGCGGAGACGAGCAGTACTTC. The rearrangement links TRBV3-1 (or the pseudogene TRBV3-2) to TRBJ2-7; 10 bases map to TRBD2. Germline V lookup: CDR1 LGHDT, CDR2 YNNKEL (reference sequence). V dropped 1 base and J dropped 5; count of bases not matched to a gene: 8. The CDR3 runs 16 residues.

The CDR3 nucleotides are TGTGCCAGCAGTTCCGGGAGACAGGGCATCAATCAGCCCCAGCATTTT. Its translation is CASSSGRQGINQPQHF. The chain carries TRBV6-5 and TRBJ1-5; TRBD1 matches at 7 bases. CDR3 length: 16 amino acids. The germline V gene has CDR1 MNHEY and CDR2 SVGAGI. V lost 4 bases and J lost 3; bases outside the gene matches: 9.

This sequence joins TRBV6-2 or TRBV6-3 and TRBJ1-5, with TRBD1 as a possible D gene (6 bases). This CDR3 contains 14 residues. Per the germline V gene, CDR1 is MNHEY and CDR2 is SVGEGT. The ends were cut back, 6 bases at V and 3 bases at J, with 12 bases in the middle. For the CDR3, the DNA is TGTGCCAGCAGCCGTGGACAGAACAATCAGCCCCAGCATTTT. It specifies CASSRGQNNQPQHF.

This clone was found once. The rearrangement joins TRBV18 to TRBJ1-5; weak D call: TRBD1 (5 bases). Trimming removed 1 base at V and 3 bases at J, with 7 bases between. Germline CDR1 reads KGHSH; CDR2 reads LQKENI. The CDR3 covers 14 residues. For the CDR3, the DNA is TGTGCCAGCTCACCACAGGGGCCCAATCAGCCCCAGCATTTT. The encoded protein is CASSPQGPNQPQHF.

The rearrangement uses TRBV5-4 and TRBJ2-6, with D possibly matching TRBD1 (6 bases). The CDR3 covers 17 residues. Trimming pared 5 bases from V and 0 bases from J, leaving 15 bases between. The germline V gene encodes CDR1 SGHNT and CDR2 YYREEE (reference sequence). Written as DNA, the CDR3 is TGTGCCAGCAGACCCAGGGGCGGAGACTCTGGGGCCAACGTCCTGACTTTC. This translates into CASRPRGGDSGANVLTF. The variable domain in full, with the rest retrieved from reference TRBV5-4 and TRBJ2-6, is ETGVTQSPTHLIKTRGQQVTLRCSSQSGHNTVSWYQQALGQGPQFIFQYYREEENGRGNFPPRFSGLQFPNYSSELNVNALELDDSALYLCASRPRGGDSGANVLTFGAGSRLTVL.

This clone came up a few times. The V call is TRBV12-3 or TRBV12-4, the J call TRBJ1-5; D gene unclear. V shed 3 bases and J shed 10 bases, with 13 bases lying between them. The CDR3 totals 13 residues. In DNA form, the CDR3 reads TGTGCCAGCAGTTTGGTGGAGGGATCTCCCCAGCATTTT. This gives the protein CASSLVEGSPQHF.

The CDR3 spells CASSGGGGIGTEAFF. The CDR3 DNA reads as TGTGCCAGCAGCGGAGGGGGAGGGATTGGTACTGAAGCTTTCTTT. This chain connects TRBV5-4 to TRBJ1-1; D is perhaps TRBD1 (6 bases). This CDR3 has 15 amino acids. The V gene lost 4 bases and the J gene lost 5 bases, with 18 bases spanning the gap. CDR1 is SGHNT, CDR2 YYREEE, per germline (reference sequence).

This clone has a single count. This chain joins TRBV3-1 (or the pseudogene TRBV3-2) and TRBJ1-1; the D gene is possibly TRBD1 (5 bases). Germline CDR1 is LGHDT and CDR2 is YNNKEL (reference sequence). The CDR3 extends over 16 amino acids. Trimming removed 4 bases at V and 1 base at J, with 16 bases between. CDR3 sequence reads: CASSRISGLQNTEAFF. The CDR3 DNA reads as TGTGCCAGCAGCCGTATCTCGGGACTGCAGAACACTGAAGCTTTCTTT.

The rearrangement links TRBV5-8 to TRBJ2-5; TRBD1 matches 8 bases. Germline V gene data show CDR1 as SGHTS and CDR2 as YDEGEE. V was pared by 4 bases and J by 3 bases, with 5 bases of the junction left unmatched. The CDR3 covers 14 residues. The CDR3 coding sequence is TGTGCCAGCAGCATCGGACAGGGTAAAGAGACCCAGTACTTC. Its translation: CASSIGQGKETQYF. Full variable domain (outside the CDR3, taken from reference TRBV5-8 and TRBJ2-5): EAGVTQSPTHLIKTRGQQATLRCSPISGHTSVYWYQQALGLGLQFLLWYDEGEERNRGNFPPRFSGRQFPNYSSELNVNALELEDSALYLCASSIGQGKETQYFGPGTRLLVL.

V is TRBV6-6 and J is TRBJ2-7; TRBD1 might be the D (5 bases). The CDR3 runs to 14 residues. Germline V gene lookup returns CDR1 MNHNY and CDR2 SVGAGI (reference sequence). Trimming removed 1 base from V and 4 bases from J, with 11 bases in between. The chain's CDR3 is CASSYLDKGYEQYF. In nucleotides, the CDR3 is TGTGCCAGCAGTTACTTGGACAAGGGGTACGAGCAGTACTTC.

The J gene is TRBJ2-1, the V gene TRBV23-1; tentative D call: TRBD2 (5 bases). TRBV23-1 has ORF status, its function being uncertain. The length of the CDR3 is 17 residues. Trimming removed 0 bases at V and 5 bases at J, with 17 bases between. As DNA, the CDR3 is TGCGCCAGCAGTCAATCGCCGGGGAGAATGATAAACAATGAGCAGTTCTTC. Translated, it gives CASSQSPGRMINNEQFF.

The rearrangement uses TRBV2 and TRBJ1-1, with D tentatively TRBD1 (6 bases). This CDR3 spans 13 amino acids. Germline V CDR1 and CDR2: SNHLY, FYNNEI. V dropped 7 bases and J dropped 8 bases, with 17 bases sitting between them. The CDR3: CASKGVGAREAFF. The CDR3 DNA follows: TGTGCCAGCAAAGGGGTGGGGGCGCGGGAAGCTTTCTTT.

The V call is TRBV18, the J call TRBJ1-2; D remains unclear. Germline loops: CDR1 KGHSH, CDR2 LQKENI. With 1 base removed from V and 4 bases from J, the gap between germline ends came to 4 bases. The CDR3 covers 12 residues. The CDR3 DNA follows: TGTGCCAGCTCACCACAGCCCTATGGCTACACCTTC. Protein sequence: CASSPQPYGYTF. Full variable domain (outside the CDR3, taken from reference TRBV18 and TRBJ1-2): NAGVMQNPRHLVRRRGQEARLRCSPMKGHSHVYWYRQLPEEGLKFMVYLQKENIIDESGMPKERFSAEFPKEGPSILRIQQVVRGDSAAYFCASSPQPYGYTFGSGTRLTVV.

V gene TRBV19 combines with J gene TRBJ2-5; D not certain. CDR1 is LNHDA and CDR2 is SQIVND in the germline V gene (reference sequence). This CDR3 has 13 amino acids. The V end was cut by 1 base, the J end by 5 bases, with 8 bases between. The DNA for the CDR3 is TGTGCCAGTAGTATAGGTTGGCACGAGACCCAGTACTTC. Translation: CASSIGWHETQYF.

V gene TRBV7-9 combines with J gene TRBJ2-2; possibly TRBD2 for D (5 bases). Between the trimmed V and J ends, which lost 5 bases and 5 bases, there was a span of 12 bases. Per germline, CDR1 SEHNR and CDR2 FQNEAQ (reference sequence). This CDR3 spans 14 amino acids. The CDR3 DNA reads TGTGCCAGCAGCCTCGGACTGAAAACCGGGGAGCTGTTTTTT. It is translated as CASSLGLKTGELFF.

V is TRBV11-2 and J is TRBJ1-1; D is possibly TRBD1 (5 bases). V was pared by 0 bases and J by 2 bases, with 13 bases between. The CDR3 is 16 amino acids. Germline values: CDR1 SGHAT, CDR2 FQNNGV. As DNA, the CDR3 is TGTGCCAGCAGCTTAGATGTGGGGCGGCCAAACACTGAAGCTTTCTTT. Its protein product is CASSLDVGRPNTEAFF.

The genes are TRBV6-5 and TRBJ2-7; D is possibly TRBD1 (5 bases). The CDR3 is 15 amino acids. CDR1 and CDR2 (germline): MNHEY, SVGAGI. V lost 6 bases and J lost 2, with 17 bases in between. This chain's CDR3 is CASSLSDSDPYEQYF. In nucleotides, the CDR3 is TGTGCCAGCAGCCTGAGTGACAGTGACCCCTACGAGCAGTACTTC.

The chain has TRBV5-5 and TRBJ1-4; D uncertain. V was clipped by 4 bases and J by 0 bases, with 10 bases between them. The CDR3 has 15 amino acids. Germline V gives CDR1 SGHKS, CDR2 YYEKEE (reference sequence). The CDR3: CASSANIATNEKLFF. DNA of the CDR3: TGTGCCAGCAGCGCCAACATTGCAACTAATGAAAAACTGTTTTTT.

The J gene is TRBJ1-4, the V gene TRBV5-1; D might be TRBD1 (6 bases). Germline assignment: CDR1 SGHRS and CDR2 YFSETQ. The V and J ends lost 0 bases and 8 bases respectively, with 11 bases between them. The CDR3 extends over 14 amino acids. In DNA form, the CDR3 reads TGCGCCAGCAGCTTGGCAGGGGTAGGGGAAAAACTGTTTTTT. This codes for CASSLAGVGEKLFF.

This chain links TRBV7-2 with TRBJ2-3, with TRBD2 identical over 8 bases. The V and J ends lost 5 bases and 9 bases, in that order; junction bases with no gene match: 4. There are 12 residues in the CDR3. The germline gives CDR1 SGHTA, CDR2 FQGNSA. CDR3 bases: TGTGCCAGCAGCATCAGCGGGAGAACGCAGTATTTT. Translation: CASSISGRTQYF. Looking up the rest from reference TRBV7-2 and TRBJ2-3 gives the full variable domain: GAGVSQSPSNKVTEKGKDVELRCDPISGHTALYWYRQSLGQGLEFLIYFQGNSAPDKSGLPSDRFSAERTGGSVSTLTIQRTQQEDSAVYLCASSISGRTQYFGPGTRLTVL.